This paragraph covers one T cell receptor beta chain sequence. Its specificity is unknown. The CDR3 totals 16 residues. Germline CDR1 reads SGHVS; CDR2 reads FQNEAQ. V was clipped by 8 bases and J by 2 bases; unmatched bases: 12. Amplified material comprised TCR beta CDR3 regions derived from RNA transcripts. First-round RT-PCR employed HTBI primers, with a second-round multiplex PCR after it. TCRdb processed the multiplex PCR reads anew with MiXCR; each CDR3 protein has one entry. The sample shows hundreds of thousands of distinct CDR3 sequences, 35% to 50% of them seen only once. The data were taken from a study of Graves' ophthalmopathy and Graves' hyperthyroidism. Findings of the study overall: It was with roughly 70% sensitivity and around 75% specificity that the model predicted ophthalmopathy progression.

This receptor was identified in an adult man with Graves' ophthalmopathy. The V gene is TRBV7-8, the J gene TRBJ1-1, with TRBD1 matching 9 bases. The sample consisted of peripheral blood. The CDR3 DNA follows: TGTGCCAGCTCACCCCGAATGGGACAGGGCAACACTGAAGCTTTCTTT. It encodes CASSPRMGQGNTEAFF. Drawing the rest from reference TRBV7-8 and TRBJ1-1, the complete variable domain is GAGVSQSPRYKVAKRGQDVALRCDPISGHVSLFWYQQALGQGPEFLTYFQNEAQLDKSGLPSDRFFAERPEGSVSTLKIQRTQQEDSAVYLCASSPRMGQGNTEAFFGQGTRLTVV.